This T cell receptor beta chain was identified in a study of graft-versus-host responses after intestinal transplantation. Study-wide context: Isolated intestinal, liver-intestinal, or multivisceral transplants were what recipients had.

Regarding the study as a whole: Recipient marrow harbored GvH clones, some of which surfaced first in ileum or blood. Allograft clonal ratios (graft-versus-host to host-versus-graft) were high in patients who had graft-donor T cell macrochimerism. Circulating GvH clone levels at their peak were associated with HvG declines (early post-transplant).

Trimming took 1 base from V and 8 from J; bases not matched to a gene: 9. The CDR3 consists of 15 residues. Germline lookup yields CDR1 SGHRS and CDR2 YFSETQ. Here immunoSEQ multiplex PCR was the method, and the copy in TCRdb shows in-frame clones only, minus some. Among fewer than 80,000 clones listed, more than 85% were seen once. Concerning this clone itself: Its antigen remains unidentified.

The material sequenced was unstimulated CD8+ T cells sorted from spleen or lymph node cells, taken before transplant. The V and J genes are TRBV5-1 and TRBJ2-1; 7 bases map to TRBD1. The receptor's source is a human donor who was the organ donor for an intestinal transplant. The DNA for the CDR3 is TGCGCCAGCAGCTTGCCAGGGGGTGAAGTGGATGAGCAGTTCTTC. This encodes CASSLPGGEVDEQFF.